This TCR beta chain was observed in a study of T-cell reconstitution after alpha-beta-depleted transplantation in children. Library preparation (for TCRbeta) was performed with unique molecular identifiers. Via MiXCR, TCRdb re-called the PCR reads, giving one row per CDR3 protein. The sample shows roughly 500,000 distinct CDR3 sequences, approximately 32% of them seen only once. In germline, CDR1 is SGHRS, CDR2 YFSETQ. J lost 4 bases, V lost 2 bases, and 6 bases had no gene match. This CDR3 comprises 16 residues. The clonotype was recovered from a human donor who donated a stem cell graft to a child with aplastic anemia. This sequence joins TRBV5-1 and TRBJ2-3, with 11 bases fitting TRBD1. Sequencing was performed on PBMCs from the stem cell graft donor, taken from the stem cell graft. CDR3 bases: TGCGCCAGCAGCTTTGGCACGGGACAGGGGGCAGATACGCAGTATTTT. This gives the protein CASSFGTGQGADTQYF. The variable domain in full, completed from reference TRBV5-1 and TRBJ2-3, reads KAGVTQTPRYLIKTRGQQVTLSCSPISGHRSVSWYQQTPGQGLQFLFEYFSETQRNKGNFPGRFSGRQFSNSRSEMNVSTLELGDSALYLCASSFGTGQGADTQYFGPGTRLTVL.